A single sample is the source of the 5 T cell receptor beta chains below, sequenced in a study of regulatory T cells in long-lasting Graves disease. Arm-PCR of CDR3 regions with iRepertoire HTBI primers generated TCR beta libraries. From the multiplex PCR reads, TCRdb called clonotypes with MiXCR, one entry per CDR3 protein. The sample consists of approximately 230,000 distinct CDR3 sequences, roughly 18% of them appearing once. Documented time point: newly diagnosed GD, antithyroid drugs for less than 3 months. Following extraction of RNA from PBMCs, that RNA was used to make the TCR library. Specimen: peripheral blood mononuclear cells (PBMCs), collected at new diagnosis, from a patient treated with antithyroid drugs. Receptors originate from a female donor with Graves disease.

This clonotype was counted at least ten times. V usage is TRBV10-3 and J usage is TRBJ2-3; 9 nucleotides agree with TRBD1. CDR1 is ENHRY, CDR2 SYGVKD, per germline. V dropped 11 bases and J dropped 5; count of bases not matched to a gene: 8. The CDR3 runs to 13 residues. CDR3 sequence: CAVRTGERDTQYF. Written as DNA, the CDR3 is TGTGCCGTAAGGACAGGGGAGAGAGATACGCAGTATTTT.

This clonotype was counted at least ten times. Here the CDR3 reads CASSIVGLAGTGEQYF. Written as DNA, the CDR3 is TGTGCCAGTAGTATAGTGGGACTAGCGGGAACCGGCGAGCAGTACTTC. J is TRBJ2-7 and V is TRBV19; 13 nucleotides agree with TRBD2. Germline V gives CDR1 LNHDA, CDR2 SQIVND (reference sequence). The CDR3 covers 16 residues. V lost 1 base, J lost 6 bases, and 6 bases stayed unmatched.

As concerns this clonotype: A read error is the likely source, as a far larger clone sits one nucleotide away. The gene calls are TRBV7-2 and TRBJ2-5; 7 nucleotides line up with TRBD2. CDR1 is SGHTA and CDR2 is FQGNSA in the germline V gene. J gave up 5 bases and V 5 bases, and 11 bases lay outside the gene matches. The length of the CDR3 is 15 residues. The CDR3 sequence: CASSRDYRGDETQYF. The CDR3 bases are TGTGCCAGCAGCCGGGACTACCGGGGGGATGAGACCCAGTACTTC.

This clonotype came up many times. This chain uses TRBV12-3 or TRBV12-4 with TRBJ1-4; possible D gene TRBD1, 6 bases. The CDR3 consists of 13 residues. The V gene lost 5 bases and the J gene lost 6 bases, with 10 bases spanning the gap. The CDR3 protein is CASSVGGYEKLFF. In DNA, the CDR3 is TGTGCCAGCAGTGTCGGGGGCTATGAAAAACTGTTTTTT.

This clonotype has ten or more counts. The rearrangement joins TRBV18 to TRBJ2-7, with D unresolved. The CDR3 loop spans 17 amino acids. V lost 0 bases and J lost 2, with 17 bases in between. Germline-derived CDR1 and CDR2 are KGHSH and LQKENI. CDR3 region: CASSPPRSTVQAYEQYF. In nucleotides, the CDR3 is TGTGCCAGCTCACCACCGCGTTCAACAGTTCAAGCCTACGAGCAGTACTTC.